A single sample is the source of the 24 T cell receptor beta chains below, sequenced in a study of T cell changes during pregnancy in multiple sclerosis. Generated by immunoSEQ multiplex PCR, the TCRdb table keeps only in-frame clones and is missing some. The repertoire consists of roughly 39,000 clones, with 80% to 95% occurring once and the leading ten covering under 0.45%. Material: CD4+ T cells from peripheral blood mononuclear cells, obtained after pregnancy. These receptors originate from a female donor in good health, enrolled as a control in a pregnancy study.

The chain is built from TRBV11-2 and TRBJ2-3, with TRBD2 matching over 8 bases. Germline trimming cut 5 bases from V and 6 bases from J; bases unmatched to any gene: 22. CDR3 length: 19 amino acids. Germline V CDR1 and CDR2: SGHAT, FQNNGV. CDR3 nucleotide sequence: TGTGCCAGCAGCACCCGGGGGGGGCCCGGGACTAGGTTAACCGATACGCAGTATTTT. Protein sequence: CASSTRGGPGTRLTDTQYF.

J is TRBJ2-3 and V is TRBV9, with D possibly being TRBD1 (5 bases). V dropped 0 bases and J dropped 4 bases, with 9 bases sitting between them. CDR3 length equals 14 residues. CDR1 SGDLS and CDR2 YYNGEE come from the germline V gene. In DNA form, the CDR3 reads TGTGCCAGCAGCGTAGTCTCACAGGCAGATACGCAGTATTTT. Encoded protein: CASSVVSQADTQYF.

The J gene is TRBJ2-7, the V gene TRBV2; 7 nucleotides align to TRBD1. The CDR3 loop spans 16 amino acids. V shed 3 bases, J shed 1 base, and the junction held 9 bases outside the gene matches. The germline V gene encodes CDR1 SNHLY and CDR2 FYNNEI. The CDR3 nucleotides read TGTGCCAGCAGTGACCCCGGGACAGCTCCTTCCTACGAGCAGTACTTC. Encoded protein: CASSDPGTAPSYEQYF.

This chain uses TRBV6-5 with TRBJ1-2, with D maybe TRBD1 (6 bases). Trimming shortened V by 6 bases and J by 8 bases, and 13 bases separated the two germline ends. Germline V gene sequence: CDR1 MNHEY, CDR2 SVGAGI. This CDR3 has 12 residues. The CDR3 bases are TGTGCCAGCAGCAGGGGCTCGGAAGGCTACACCTTC. Residues: CASSRGSEGYTF.

The gene calls are TRBV7-2 and TRBJ2-2; weak D call: TRBD2 (5 bases). Germline values: CDR1 SGHTA, CDR2 FQGNSA. The CDR3 contains 17 residues. V shed 5 bases and J shed 3 bases, with 19 bases lying between them. The chain's CDR3 is CASSQTGTQIYTGELFF. DNA of the CDR3: TGTGCCAGCAGCCAGACGGGAACTCAAATCTACACCGGGGAGCTGTTTTTT.

This chain links TRBV4-2 with TRBJ1-1; no reliable D call. This CDR3 comprises 14 residues. Trimming took 6 bases from V and 3 from J, leaving 14 bases between them. Germline V gene lookup returns CDR1 LGHNA and CDR2 YNFKEQ. The CDR3 bases are TGTGCCAGCAGTGCGGGGTGGGCGGACACTGAAGCTTTCTTT. Its translation is CASSAGWADTEAFF.

The chain combines TRBV9 with TRBJ1-3; 9 bases align to TRBD1. This CDR3 contains 15 residues. V dropped 2 bases and J dropped 7; count of bases not matched to a gene: 7. Per germline, CDR1 SGDLS and CDR2 YYNGEE. CDR3 DNA sequence: TGTGCCAGCAGCGTTACAGGGGGCTATGGGAACACCATATATTTT. Its translation: CASSVTGGYGNTIYF.

The chain combines TRBV5-4 with TRBJ1-1; 7 positions match TRBD1. CDR3 size: 16 residues. V shed 4 bases, J shed 5 bases, and the junction held 14 bases outside the gene matches. In germline, CDR1 is SGHNT, CDR2 YYREEE (reference sequence). CDR3 coding DNA: TGTGCCAGCAGCCTGTTTAATAGGGACAGTGAGACTGAAGCTTTCTTT. Its translation: CASSLFNRDSETEAFF.

The chain recombines TRBV27 with TRBJ1-2, with TRBD1 matching 7 bases. CDR1 is MNHEY and CDR2 is SMNVEV in the germline V gene (reference sequence). The trim removed 6 bases at V and 2 bases at J, leaving 9 bases unmatched. The CDR3 is 15 residues long. The CDR3 spells CASSPRQGPNYGYTF. In nucleotides, the CDR3 is TGTGCCAGCAGCCCTAGACAGGGACCCAACTATGGCTACACCTTC.

The chain has TRBV5-1 and TRBJ2-6; 7 nucleotides match TRBD1. This CDR3 is built from 17 residues. The V and J ends lost 1 base and 4 bases, in that order; junction bases with no gene match: 8. CDR1 SGHRS and CDR2 YFSETQ come from the germline V gene. The CDR3: CASSLWGTGVGANVLTF. The CDR3 DNA is TGCGCCAGCAGCTTGTGGGGCACAGGGGTCGGGGCCAACGTCCTGACTTTC.

The CDR3 sequence is CAISELGGSNTEAFF. DNA for the CDR3: TGTGCCATCAGTGAGCTGGGGGGTTCGAACACTGAAGCTTTCTTT. The chain couples TRBV10-3 to TRBJ1-1; TRBD1 is a possible D gene (5 bases). V was pared by 2 bases and J by 1 base, with 11 bases between. The CDR3 loop spans 15 amino acids. The germline V gene has CDR1 ENHRY and CDR2 SYGVKD.

This chain links TRBV29-1 with TRBJ2-5; TRBD2 aligns across 7 bases. J was trimmed by 5 bases and V by 6 bases; bases with no gene match: 12. Germline V gene sequence: CDR1 SQVTM, CDR2 ANQGSEA. The CDR3 is 14 residues long. DNA of the CDR3: TGCAGCGTGTCCTTCGGCCGGGGAGGGGAGACCCAGTACTTC. Translation: CSVSFGRGGETQYF.

This chain joins TRBV6-5 and TRBJ2-7; D is possibly TRBD2 (6 bases). CDR3 length equals 13 residues. Trimming took off 5 bases at V and 6 bases at J, with 14 bases between the two ends. Germline V CDR1 and CDR2: MNHEY, SVGAGI. The CDR3 DNA is TGTGCCAGCAGTCCGGGAGTCCGACTCGAGCAGTACTTC. Amino acids: CASSPGVRLEQYF.

The J gene is TRBJ1-2, the V gene TRBV6-5; 10 nucleotides agree with TRBD1. The germline V gene has CDR1 MNHEY and CDR2 SVGAGI. V shed 0 bases and J 5 bases; nucleotides not matched to a gene: 3. The CDR3 length is 15 residues. The CDR3 reads CASSYSTGGLYGYTF. CDR3 sequence (DNA): TGTGCCAGCAGTTACTCGACAGGGGGCTTGTATGGCTACACCTTC.

The chain joins TRBV2 to TRBJ1-5; no definite D call. CDR3 size: 15 residues. The germline gives CDR1 SNHLY, CDR2 FYNNEI. Trimming stripped 2 bases from V and 0 bases from J, with 8 bases between. DNA of the CDR3: TGTGCCAGCAGTGAACACAGCTATAGCAATCAGCCCCAGCATTTT. This translates into CASSEHSYSNQPQHF.

Here the CDR3 reads CASSLGRGSSAQETQYF. As DNA, the CDR3 is TGTGCCAGCAGCTTAGGCCGGGGTTCTAGCGCCCAAGAGACCCAGTACTTC. The chain has TRBV7-6 and TRBJ2-5, with a possible D match to TRBD2 (6 bases). Germline V CDR1 and CDR2: SGHVS, FNYEAQ. The V gene lost 1 base and the J gene lost 1 base, with 16 bases spanning the gap. The CDR3 totals 17 residues.

The chain employs TRBV7-2 and TRBJ2-2, with 7 bases lining up with TRBD2. V lost 3 bases and J lost 2; bases outside the gene matches: 9. Germline lookup yields CDR1 SGHTA and CDR2 FQGNSA. This CDR3 is 17 amino acids long. The CDR3, as DNA: TGTGCCAGCAGCTTCTGGACTAGTGTCGTTAACACCGGGGAGCTGTTTTTT. This translates into CASSFWTSVVNTGELFF. The full variable domain, with the rest looked up from reference TRBV7-2 and TRBJ2-2, is GAGVSQSPSNKVTEKGKDVELRCDPISGHTALYWYRQSLGQGLEFLIYFQGNSAPDKSGLPSDRFSAERTGGSVSTLTIQRTQQEDSAVYLCASSFWTSVVNTGELFFGEGSRLTVL.

CDR3 sequence reads: CASRHRTGGWYGYTF. The CDR3 region has the DNA TGTGCCAGCAGGCACCGGACAGGGGGTTGGTATGGCTACACCTTC. The rearrangement joins TRBV5-4 to TRBJ1-2, with TRBD1 matching over 10 bases. CDR1 and CDR2 (germline): SGHNT, YYREEE (reference sequence). V lost 5 bases to trimming and J lost 5 bases; unmatched junction nucleotides: 9. The CDR3 extends over 15 amino acids.

V gene TRBV21-1 combines with J gene TRBJ2-5; the table's D call TRBD1 went unverified against the DNA. TRBV21-1 is designated a pseudogene. The CDR3 length is 14 residues. The CDR3 bases are TGTGCCAGCAGCAAAGCTACAGGGGCGGAGACCCAGTACTTC. Protein sequence: CASSKATGAETQYF.

J is TRBJ1-1 and V is TRBV6-1; 9 nucleotides agree with TRBD1. Germline-derived CDR1 and CDR2 are MNHNS and SASEGT. The CDR3 covers 15 residues. Losses at the gene ends were 10 bases for V and 5 bases for J; bases not matched to a gene: 14. In DNA form, the CDR3 reads TGTGCCATATCTACCCGCGGGACAGGGAGAACTGAAGCTTTCTTT. The encoded protein is CAISTRGTGRTEAFF.

J is TRBJ2-1 and V is TRBV19, with 11 bases matching TRBD2. This CDR3 has 12 amino acids. Germline CDR1 LNHDA, CDR2 SQIVND (reference sequence). V lost 7 bases to trimming and J lost 9 bases; unmatched junction nucleotides: 2. The CDR3 sequence: CASTSGGIEQFF. In nucleotides, the CDR3 is TGTGCCAGTACTAGCGGGGGGATTGAGCAGTTCTTC.

The chain carries TRBV19 and TRBJ2-3; 15 positions agree with TRBD2. This CDR3 is built from 16 residues. J was trimmed by 1 base and V by 7 bases; bases with no gene match: 3. Germline loops: CDR1 LNHDA, CDR2 SQIVND (reference sequence). The chain's CDR3 is CASTRTSGGGTDTQYF. The CDR3 DNA sequence: TGTGCCAGTACCAGGACTAGCGGGGGGGGCACAGATACGCAGTATTTT.

The rearrangement joins TRBV25-1 to TRBJ2-3, with 13 bases fitting TRBD2. Trimming at V came to 2 bases and at J to 6 bases, leaving 5 bases not matched to a gene. The CDR3 totals 16 residues. The germline CDR1 and CDR2 sequences are MGHDK and SYGVNS. DNA of the CDR3: TGTGCCAGCAGTGAACCGGGACTAGCGGGACCCGATACGCAGTATTTT. Its protein is CASSEPGLAGPDTQYF.

This rearrangement joins TRBV19 to TRBJ1-2; unclear D gene. This CDR3 is built from 14 residues. Trimming cost V 0 bases and J 5 bases, with 10 bases left between them. CDR1 is LNHDA, CDR2 SQIVND, per germline (reference sequence). The CDR3 protein is CASSIEPGTYGYTF. The CDR3 bases are TGTGCCAGTAGTATAGAACCGGGTACTTATGGCTACACCTTC.